The rows below give T cell receptor beta chains drawn from one sample of a study of CD8 T cells in ankylosing spondylitis. TCRdb re-called the 5' RACE reads with MiXCR, one entry per CDR3 protein. The sample carries just under 350,000 distinct CDR3 sequences, roughly 15% recorded once. Sequencing input: blood, either unsorted or a sorted T cell fraction (not recorded which). The receptors shown here come from a male donor with ankylosing spondylitis or in good health (not recorded which). Both conserved end residues are part of each CDR3. A D gene is named only where the DNA matches it firmly. Clone size appears in some rows only: once, few, many, or a class for an expanded clone.

v_call: TRBV9; clone_size: NA; cdr3_length: 15; d_call: TRBD1; j_call: TRBJ2-1; cdr3_aa: CASSRGQGTYNEQFF; cdr3_nt: TGTGCCAGCAGCCGAGGACAGGGGACCTACAATGAGCAGTTCTTC
v_call: TRBV20-1; clone_size: few; cdr3_length: 15; d_call: TRBD1; j_call: TRBJ2-1; cdr3_aa: CSARSWGTGVNEQFF; cdr3_nt: TGCAGTGCTCGAAGTTGGGGGACAGGGGTAAATGAGCAGTTCTTC
v_call: TRBV5-1; clone_size: many; cdr3_length: 15; d_call: NA; j_call: TRBJ2-2; cdr3_aa: CASSLVLTNTGELFF; cdr3_nt: TGCGCCAGCAGCTTGGTACTTACGAACACCGGGGAGCTGTTTTTT
v_call: TRBV2; clone_size: few; cdr3_length: 13; d_call: NA; j_call: TRBJ2-3; cdr3_aa: CASSREYADTQYF; cdr3_nt: TGTGCCAGCAGCCGGGAGTATGCAGATACGCAGTATTTT
v_call: TRBV27; clone_size: few; cdr3_length: 16; d_call: NA; j_call: TRBJ1-1; cdr3_aa: CASSPGGGRQNTEAFF; cdr3_nt: TGTGCCAGCAGTCCCGGAGGGGGACGTCAGAACACTGAAGCTTTCTTT
v_call: TRBV12-3/TRBV12-4; clone_size: NA; cdr3_length: 14; d_call: NA; j_call: TRBJ1-6; cdr3_aa: CASSQDPEGSPLHF; cdr3_nt: TGTGCCAGCAGCCAAGACCCTGAGGGATCACCCCTCCACTTT
v_call: TRBV10-3; clone_size: NA; cdr3_length: 16; d_call: NA; j_call: TRBJ2-1; cdr3_aa: CAISVERASGGNEQFF; cdr3_nt: TGTGCCATCAGTGTTGAGCGGGCGTCCGGGGGCAATGAGCAGTTCTTC
v_call: TRBV9; clone_size: many; cdr3_length: 13; d_call: NA; j_call: TRBJ1-2; cdr3_aa: CASSVEVDYGYTF; cdr3_nt: TGTGCCAGCAGCGTAGAAGTGGACTATGGCTACACCTTC
v_call: TRBV5-1; clone_size: NA; cdr3_length: 15; d_call: TRBD1; j_call: TRBJ2-5; cdr3_aa: CASSSRDRGQETQYF; cdr3_nt: TGCGCCAGCAGCTCCCGGGACAGGGGTCAGGAGACCCAGTACTTC
v_call: TRBV12-3/TRBV12-4; clone_size: few; cdr3_length: 15; d_call: NA; j_call: TRBJ2-7; cdr3_aa: CASSFYRANSYEQYF; cdr3_nt: TGTGCCAGCAGTTTCTACAGGGCTAACTCCTACGAGCAGTACTTC
v_call: TRBV10-1; clone_size: NA; cdr3_length: 16; d_call: NA; j_call: TRBJ2-3; cdr3_aa: CASSEMRVFSTDTQYF; cdr3_nt: TGCGCCAGCAGTGAGATGCGGGTGTTTAGCACAGATACGCAGTATTTT
v_call: TRBV2; clone_size: NA; cdr3_length: 16; d_call: TRBD1; j_call: TRBJ1-2; cdr3_aa: CASSPAGTALEGGYTF; cdr3_nt: TGTGCCAGCAGTCCCGCCGGGACAGCTCTAGAAGGAGGCTACACCTTC
v_call: TRBV29-1; clone_size: few; cdr3_length: 14; d_call: TRBD1; j_call: TRBJ1-2; cdr3_aa: CSVDAQGAGDGYTF; cdr3_nt: TGCAGCGTTGATGCTCAGGGGGCTGGGGATGGCTACACCTTC
v_call: TRBV10-3; clone_size: NA; cdr3_length: 13; d_call: NA; j_call: TRBJ1-1; cdr3_aa: CAASGLKNTEAFF; cdr3_nt: TGTGCCGCCAGTGGGCTCAAGAACACTGAAGCTTTCTTT
v_call: TRBV3-1; clone_size: few; cdr3_length: 15; d_call: NA; j_call: TRBJ1-2; cdr3_aa: CASSDATDGNYGYTF; cdr3_nt: TGTGCCAGCAGCGACGCCACGGACGGGAACTATGGCTACACCTTC
v_call: TRBV5-1; clone_size: few; cdr3_length: 17; d_call: NA; j_call: TRBJ2-5; cdr3_aa: CASSLGGRGAGEETQYF; cdr3_nt: TGCGCCAGCAGCTTGGGGGGCCGGGGCGCCGGGGAAGAGACCCAGTACTTC
v_call: TRBV25-1; clone_size: NA; cdr3_length: 16; d_call: NA; j_call: TRBJ2-6; cdr3_aa: CASSGVGISGANVLTF; cdr3_nt: TGTGCCAGCAGTGGGGTAGGGATCTCTGGGGCCAACGTCCTGACTTTC
v_call: TRBV7-2; clone_size: few; cdr3_length: 14; d_call: NA; j_call: TRBJ2-1; cdr3_aa: CASSLDRLGDEQFF; cdr3_nt: TGTGCCAGCAGCTTAGATCGATTAGGCGATGAGCAGTTCTTC
v_call: TRBV3-1; clone_size: NA; cdr3_length: 13; d_call: NA; j_call: TRBJ1-6; cdr3_aa: CASSPGSNSPLHF; cdr3_nt: TGTGCCAGCAGCCCTGGGAGCAATTCACCCCTCCACTTT
v_call: TRBV6-1; clone_size: NA; cdr3_length: 13; d_call: TRBD1; j_call: TRBJ2-5; cdr3_aa: CASTQAGGTPRYF; cdr3_nt: TGTGCCAGCACCCAGGCAGGGGGAACCCCCCGGTACTTC
v_call: TRBV29-1; clone_size: NA; cdr3_length: 14; d_call: TRBD1; j_call: TRBJ1-2; cdr3_aa: CSVETTGSVYGYTF; cdr3_nt: TGCAGCGTTGAAACGACAGGGAGTGTCTATGGCTACACCTTC
v_call: TRBV5-1; clone_size: NA; cdr3_length: 15; d_call: TRBD1; j_call: TRBJ2-3; cdr3_aa: CASSFQGASTDTQYF; cdr3_nt: TGCGCCAGCAGCTTTCAGGGGGCTAGCACAGATACGCAGTATTTT
v_call: TRBV5-1; clone_size: NA; cdr3_length: 15; d_call: NA; j_call: TRBJ2-2; cdr3_aa: CASSAQAANTGELFF; cdr3_nt: TGCGCCAGCAGCGCCCAAGCGGCGAACACCGGGGAGCTGTTTTTT
v_call: TRBV20-1; clone_size: NA; cdr3_length: 12; d_call: NA; j_call: TRBJ2-1; cdr3_aa: CSASSGLDEQFF; cdr3_nt: TGCAGTGCTTCTTCGGGTCTGGATGAGCAGTTCTTC
v_call: TRBV7-2; clone_size: few; cdr3_length: 16; d_call: TRBD2; j_call: TRBJ2-2; cdr3_aa: CASSFTGTSSTGELFF; cdr3_nt: TGTGCCAGCAGTTTTACCGGGACTAGCAGCACCGGGGAGCTGTTTTTT
v_call: TRBV25-1; clone_size: few; cdr3_length: 16; d_call: TRBD1; j_call: TRBJ2-3; cdr3_aa: CASSRDSVGFTDTQYF; cdr3_nt: TGTGCCAGCAGTAGGGACAGCGTGGGGTTCACAGATACGCAGTATTTT
v_call: TRBV5-1; clone_size: NA; cdr3_length: 13; d_call: NA; j_call: TRBJ1-5; cdr3_aa: CASSFSSDQPQHF; cdr3_nt: TGCGCCAGCAGCTTCAGCAGCGATCAGCCCCAGCATTTT
v_call: TRBV6-1; clone_size: few; cdr3_length: 15; d_call: TRBD2; j_call: TRBJ2-2; cdr3_aa: CASSLLAGGAGELFF; cdr3_nt: TGTGCCAGCAGCCTTCTAGCGGGGGGGGCCGGGGAGCTGTTTTTT
v_call: TRBV12-3/TRBV12-4; clone_size: NA; cdr3_length: 12; d_call: NA; j_call: TRBJ1-6; cdr3_aa: CASSLEGGPLHF; cdr3_nt: TGTGCCAGCAGTTTAGAGGGCGGTCCCCTCCACTTT
v_call: TRBV15; clone_size: few; cdr3_length: 17; d_call: TRBD1; j_call: TRBJ2-2; cdr3_aa: CATSRGRQGANTGELFF; cdr3_nt: TGTGCCACCAGCAGAGGCAGACAGGGGGCTAATACCGGGGAGCTGTTTTTT
v_call: TRBV7-2; clone_size: NA; cdr3_length: 15; d_call: TRBD1; j_call: TRBJ1-4; cdr3_aa: CASSLQGADREKLFF; cdr3_nt: TGTGCCAGCAGCTTGCAGGGGGCAGATCGAGAAAAACTGTTTTTT
v_call: TRBV4-2; clone_size: few; cdr3_length: 20; d_call: NA; j_call: TRBJ2-4; cdr3_aa: CASSQDWGVVRVDPKNIQYF; cdr3_nt: TGTGCCAGCAGCCAAGATTGGGGGGTGGTTCGTGTGGATCCCAAAAACATTCAGTACTTC
v_call: TRBV11-2; clone_size: many; cdr3_length: 18; d_call: TRBD2; j_call: TRBJ2-3; cdr3_aa: CASSPTSGGAGGTDTQYF; cdr3_nt: TGTGCCAGCAGTCCGACTAGCGGGGGGGCCGGGGGTACAGATACGCAGTATTTT
v_call: TRBV5-1; clone_size: many; cdr3_length: 12; d_call: NA; j_call: TRBJ2-5; cdr3_aa: CASSLEGETQYF; cdr3_nt: TGTGCCAGCAGTTTAGAGGGAGAGACCCAGTACTTC
v_call: TRBV18; clone_size: NA; cdr3_length: 14; d_call: NA; j_call: TRBJ2-1; cdr3_aa: CASSLVLADDGQFF; cdr3_nt: TGTGCCAGCTCACTTGTCCTGGCTGATGACGGGCAGTTCTTC
v_call: TRBV5-1; clone_size: NA; cdr3_length: 15; d_call: NA; j_call: TRBJ2-7; cdr3_aa: CASLPNSGSSYEQYF; cdr3_nt: TGCGCCAGCCTGCCCAATAGCGGAAGCTCCTACGAGCAGTACTTC
v_call: TRBV7-2; clone_size: few; cdr3_length: 15; d_call: TRBD1; j_call: TRBJ2-2; cdr3_aa: CASSLGGTGVGELFF; cdr3_nt: TGTGCCAGCAGCTTAGGCGGGACAGGGGTCGGGGAGCTGTTTTTT
v_call: TRBV4-2; clone_size: few; cdr3_length: 16; d_call: NA; j_call: TRBJ2-3; cdr3_aa: CASSPIGLRGTDTQYF; cdr3_nt: TGTGCCAGCAGCCCCATCGGGTTGCGGGGAACAGATACGCAGTATTTT
v_call: TRBV5-1; clone_size: few; cdr3_length: 14; d_call: NA; j_call: TRBJ2-3; cdr3_aa: CASSSRTGVDTQYF; cdr3_nt: TGCGCCAGCAGCTCCAGAACTGGGGTCGATACGCAGTATTTT
v_call: TRBV29-1; clone_size: many; cdr3_length: 15; d_call: NA; j_call: TRBJ1-1; cdr3_aa: CSVPPGAGKRTEAFF; cdr3_nt: TGCAGCGTTCCCCCAGGGGCAGGGAAAAGGACTGAAGCTTTCTTT
v_call: TRBV4-2; clone_size: few; cdr3_length: 17; d_call: TRBD2; j_call: TRBJ2-3; cdr3_aa: CASSPGTSASGSDTQYF; cdr3_nt: TGTGCCAGCAGCCCGGGGACTAGCGCCTCTGGGTCAGATACGCAGTATTTT
v_call: TRBV20-1; clone_size: NA; cdr3_length: 13; d_call: NA; j_call: TRBJ2-3; cdr3_aa: CSGARAGTDTQYF; cdr3_nt: TGCAGTGGCGCGCGGGCGGGAACAGATACGCAGTATTTT
v_call: TRBV10-2; clone_size: NA; cdr3_length: 13; d_call: NA; j_call: TRBJ1-5; cdr3_aa: CASSGGDNQPQHF; cdr3_nt: TGCGCCAGCAGTGGAGGGGACAATCAGCCCCAGCATTTT
v_call: TRBV3-1; clone_size: NA; cdr3_length: 17; d_call: TRBD2; j_call: TRBJ2-1; cdr3_aa: CASSHVPGLAGGREQFF; cdr3_nt: TGTGCCAGCAGCCATGTCCCGGGACTAGCGGGGGGGCGCGAGCAGTTCTTC
v_call: TRBV7-9; clone_size: NA; cdr3_length: 16; d_call: TRBD1; j_call: TRBJ2-7; cdr3_aa: CASSRAGTGFSYEQYF; cdr3_nt: TGTGCCAGCAGCAGAGCCGGGACAGGCTTCTCCTACGAGCAGTACTTC
v_call: TRBV12-3/TRBV12-4; clone_size: few; cdr3_length: 14; d_call: NA; j_call: TRBJ1-1; cdr3_aa: CASSFRHLNTEAFF; cdr3_nt: TGTGCCAGCAGTTTCCGACACTTGAACACTGAAGCTTTCTTT
v_call: TRBV19; clone_size: NA; cdr3_length: 15; d_call: NA; j_call: TRBJ2-7; cdr3_aa: CASSMVAGDSYEQYF; cdr3_nt: TGTGCCAGTAGTATGGTCGCAGGGGATTCCTACGAGCAGTACTTC
v_call: TRBV20-1; clone_size: NA; cdr3_length: 15; d_call: TRBD2; j_call: TRBJ2-1; cdr3_aa: CSARGSGTPYNEQFF; cdr3_nt: TGCAGTGCTAGGGGTAGCGGGACGCCTTACAATGAGCAGTTCTTC
v_call: TRBV5-1; clone_size: few; cdr3_length: 16; d_call: NA; j_call: TRBJ1-1; cdr3_aa: CASSQIGGVEHTEAFF; cdr3_nt: TGCGCCAGCAGCCAAATCGGCGGGGTCGAGCACACTGAAGCTTTCTTT
v_call: TRBV7-2; clone_size: NA; cdr3_length: 14; d_call: NA; j_call: TRBJ1-6; cdr3_aa: CASSLQGENSPLHF; cdr3_nt: TGTGCCAGCAGCTTACAGGGTGAGAATTCACCCCTCCACTTT
v_call: TRBV5-1; clone_size: NA; cdr3_length: 19; d_call: TRBD2; j_call: TRBJ2-1; cdr3_aa: CASSLALAGGVGGYNEQFF; cdr3_nt: TGCGCCAGCAGCTTGGCCCTAGCGGGAGGCGTTGGAGGGTACAATGAGCAGTTCTTC
v_call: TRBV10-2; clone_size: many; cdr3_length: 14; d_call: NA; j_call: TRBJ2-7; cdr3_aa: CASSGGRASYEQYF; cdr3_nt: TGCGCCAGCAGTGGAGGACGGGCATCCTACGAGCAGTACTTC
v_call: TRBV12-3/TRBV12-4; clone_size: few; cdr3_length: 15; d_call: NA; j_call: TRBJ1-2; cdr3_aa: CASSPRGGGGYGYTF; cdr3_nt: TGTGCCAGCTCCCCCAGAGGGGGGGGCGGCTATGGCTACACCTTC
v_call: TRBV5-1; clone_size: NA; cdr3_length: 16; d_call: NA; j_call: TRBJ2-3; cdr3_aa: CASSPGTQSGTDTQYF; cdr3_nt: TGCGCCAGCAGCCCAGGGACTCAATCAGGCACAGATACGCAGTATTTT
v_call: TRBV11-2; clone_size: NA; cdr3_length: 19; d_call: TRBD2; j_call: TRBJ2-3; cdr3_aa: CASSLGTSGLPPSTDTQYF; cdr3_nt: TGTGCCAGCAGCTTAGGAACTAGCGGCTTGCCTCCTAGCACAGATACGCAGTATTTT
v_call: TRBV10-3; clone_size: NA; cdr3_length: 14; d_call: NA; j_call: TRBJ2-3; cdr3_aa: CAISRAGPTDTQYF; cdr3_nt: TGTGCCATCAGTCGAGCGGGCCCCACAGATACGCAGTATTTT
v_call: TRBV10-3; clone_size: NA; cdr3_length: 15; d_call: NA; j_call: TRBJ1-4; cdr3_aa: CAISPRADPNEKLFF; cdr3_nt: TGTGCCATAAGCCCCCGAGCAGATCCTAATGAAAAACTGTTTTTT
v_call: TRBV20-1; clone_size: NA; cdr3_length: 14; d_call: NA; j_call: TRBJ1-1; cdr3_aa: CSARNGGVDTEAFF; cdr3_nt: TGCAGTGCTAGAAATGGAGGGGTTGACACTGAAGCTTTCTTT
v_call: TRBV12-3/TRBV12-4; clone_size: NA; cdr3_length: 17; d_call: TRBD1; j_call: TRBJ1-2; cdr3_aa: CASSLLGRRQGPSGYTF; cdr3_nt: TGTGCCAGCAGCCTCCTCGGGAGACGACAGGGGCCAAGCGGCTACACCTTC